This T cell receptor beta chain was retrieved from a study of shared clonotypes between healthy human individuals. Broader study findings: Sampling covered blood only; tissue repertoires likely differ.

Germline V gene lookup returns CDR1 SQVTM and CDR2 ANQGSEA. The CDR3 totals 13 residues. V dropped 6 bases and J dropped 2 bases, with 11 bases sitting between them. Concerning this clone itself: What it recognizes is unknown.

Some clones are missing from TCRdb's copy, which holds only in-frame ones; the method was immunoSEQ multiplex PCR. The sample has approximately 500,000 clones; 96% are singletons. The sequence was obtained from a young woman in good health. Sequencing was performed on naive CD4+ T cells sorted from blood. Regarding subset: CD45RA+ positively selected. The chain couples TRBV29-1 to TRBJ1-3; no definite D call. CDR3: CSVRSSTGNTIYF. The CDR3 DNA reads TGCAGCGTCCGTAGTTCTACTGGAAACACCATATATTTT.